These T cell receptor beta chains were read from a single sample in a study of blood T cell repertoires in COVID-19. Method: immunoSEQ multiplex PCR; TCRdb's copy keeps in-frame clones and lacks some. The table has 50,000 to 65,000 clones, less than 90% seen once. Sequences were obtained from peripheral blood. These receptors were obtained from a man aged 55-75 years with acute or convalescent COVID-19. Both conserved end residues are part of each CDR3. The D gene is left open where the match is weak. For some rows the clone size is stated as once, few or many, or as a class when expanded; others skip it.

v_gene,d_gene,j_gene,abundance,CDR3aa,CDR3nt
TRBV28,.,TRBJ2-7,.,CASSLRDSKYGQYF,TGTGCCAGCAGTCTCCGGGACTCGAAATATGGGCAGTACTTC
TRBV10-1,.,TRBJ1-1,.,CASSGGGPPEAFF,TGCGCCAGCAGCGGAGGTGGCCCCCCTGAAGCTTTCTTT
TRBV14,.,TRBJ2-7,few,CASSQEGGRPGYEQYF,TGTGCCAGCAGCCAAGAGGGAGGACGACCTGGCTACGAGCAGTACTTC
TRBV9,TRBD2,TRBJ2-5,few,CASSTGTITDEAQYF,TGTGCCAGCAGCACCGGGACTATAACCGATGAGGCCCAGTACTTC
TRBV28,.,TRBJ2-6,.,CASSLYLLRAGENGGANVLTF,TGTGCCAGCAGTTTATACCTATTGAGGGCAGGGGAAAATGGTGGGGCCAACGTCCTGACTTTC
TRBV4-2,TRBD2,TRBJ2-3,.,CASSQASSGGYTDTQYF,TGTGCCAGCAGCCAAGCGTCTAGCGGGGGGTACACAGATACGCAGTATTTT
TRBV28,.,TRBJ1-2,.,CASSSGPKLIFNYGYTF,TGTGCCAGCAGTTCGGGTCCAAAACTAATCTTTAACTATGGCTACACCTTC
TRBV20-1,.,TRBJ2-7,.,CSARDKLEQYF,TGCAGTGCTAGAGACAAACTCGAGCAGTACTTC
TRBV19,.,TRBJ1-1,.,CASSLGRGISTEAFF,TGTGCCAGTAGTCTTGGCCGAGGGATTTCCACTGAAGCTTTCTTT
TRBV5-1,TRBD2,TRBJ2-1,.,CASSPWTSGNEQFF,TGCGCCAGCAGCCCCTGGACTAGCGGGAATGAGCAGTTCTTC
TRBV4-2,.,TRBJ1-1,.,CASSQPGGGYTEAFF,TGTGCCAGCAGCCAACCCGGGGGGGGTTACACTGAAGCTTTCTTT
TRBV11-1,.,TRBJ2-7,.,CASSLVGGSSYEQYF,TGTGCCAGCAGCTTAGTCGGCGGAAGCTCCTACGAGCAGTACTTC
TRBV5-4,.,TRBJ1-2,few,CASQLDLPRGSSYGYTF,TGTGCCAGCCAGCTTGATCTACCCAGGGGTTCTTCCTATGGCTACACCTTC
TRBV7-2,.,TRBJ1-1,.,CASSLRLPLATEAFF,TGTGCCAGCAGCTTAAGACTCCCCTTGGCCACTGAAGCTTTCTTT
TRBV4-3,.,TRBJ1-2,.,CASSPYRGVLSYGYTF,TGCGCCAGCAGCCCCTACCGGGGGGTCCTCTCATATGGCTACACCTTC
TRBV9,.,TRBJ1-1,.,CASSVAPGTSEAFF,TGTGCCAGCAGCGTAGCTCCGGGAACGAGTGAAGCTTTCTTT
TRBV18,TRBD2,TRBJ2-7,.,CASSPPRASGRIYEQYF,TGTGCCAGCTCACCACCGAGAGCTAGCGGGAGAATCTACGAGCAGTACTTC
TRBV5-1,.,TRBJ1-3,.,CASKPGGDSGNTIYF,TGCGCCAGCAAGCCTGGCGGAGACTCTGGAAACACCATATATTTT
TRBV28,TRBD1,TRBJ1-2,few,CASRTGQGNYGYTF,TGTGCCAGCAGAACGGGACAGGGAAACTATGGCTACACCTTC
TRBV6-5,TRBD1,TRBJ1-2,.,CAARGAGYVDYTF,TGTGCCGCCAGGGGGGCGGGCTATGTCGACTACACCTTC
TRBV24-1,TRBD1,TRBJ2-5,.,CATSDDDRGPPETQYF,TGTGCCACCAGTGATGATGACAGGGGGCCCCCAGAGACCCAGTACTTC
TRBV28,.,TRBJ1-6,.,CASWERQNNSPLHF,TGTGCCAGCTGGGAAAGACAGAATAATTCACCCCTCCACTTT
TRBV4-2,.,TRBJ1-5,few,CASSQERGASQPQHF,TGTGCCAGCAGCCAAGAACGGGGGGCGAGTCAGCCCCAGCATTTT
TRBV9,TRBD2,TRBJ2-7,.,CASSVVRTSNEQYF,TGTGCCAGCAGCGTAGTACGGACTAGCAACGAGCAGTACTTC
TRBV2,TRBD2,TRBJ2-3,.,CASMYLAGGPGSDTQYF,TGTGCCAGCATGTATCTAGCGGGAGGGCCAGGGTCAGATACGCAGTATTTT
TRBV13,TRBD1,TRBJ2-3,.,CASTSGQLLDTQYF,TGTGCCAGCACATCGGGACAGCTTTTGGATACGCAGTATTTT
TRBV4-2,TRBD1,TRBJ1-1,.,CASSQEGRTGNTEAFF,TGTGCCAGCAGCCAAGAGGGGCGGACAGGGAACACTGAAGCTTTCTTT
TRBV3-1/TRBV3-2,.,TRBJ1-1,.,CASSPRGTEAFF,TGTGCCAGCAGCCCCCGGGGGACTGAAGCTTTCTTT
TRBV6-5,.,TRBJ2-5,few,CASSLQVQETQYF,TGTGCCAGCAGTTTACAGGTGCAAGAGACCCAGTACTTC
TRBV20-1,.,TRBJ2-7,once,CSASWMRTGRYDEQYF,TGCAGTGCTAGTTGGATGCGTACAGGGCGGTACGACGAGCAGTACTTC
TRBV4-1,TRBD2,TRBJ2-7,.,CASSDPPSGGAYEQYF,TGCGCCAGCAGCGACCCCCCTAGCGGGGGTGCCTACGAGCAGTACTTC
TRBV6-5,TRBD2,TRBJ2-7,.,CASSRTGLAGGEQYF,TGTGCCAGCAGCCGCACTGGACTAGCGGGAGGGGAGCAGTACTTC
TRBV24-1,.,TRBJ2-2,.,CATSDLAETDNTGELFF,TGTGCCACCAGTGATTTGGCGGAGACAGATAACACCGGGGAGCTGTTTTTT
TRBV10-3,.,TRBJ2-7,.,CAIGQETYEQYF,TGTGCCATCGGGCAGGAAACCTACGAGCAGTACTTC
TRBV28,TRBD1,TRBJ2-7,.,CASNPGTGSYEQYF,TGTGCCAGCAATCCCGGGACAGGGTCCTACGAGCAGTACTTC
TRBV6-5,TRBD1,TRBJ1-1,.,CASRPLIQGMTEAFF,TGTGCCAGCAGACCCCTAATACAGGGGATGACTGAAGCTTTCTTT
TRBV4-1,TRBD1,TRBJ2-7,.,CASRGQASYEQYF,TGCGCCAGCAGGGGACAGGCCTCCTACGAGCAGTACTTC
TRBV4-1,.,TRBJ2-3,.,CASSQDRALSGTDTQYF,TGCGCCAGCAGCCAAGATCGCGCATTAAGCGGCACAGATACGCAGTATTTT
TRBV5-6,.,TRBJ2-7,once,CASSFGTPTQEQYF,TGTGCCAGCAGCTTCGGGACACCCACGCAGGAGCAGTACTTC
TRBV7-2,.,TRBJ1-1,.,CASSPWRGTEAFF,TGTGCCAGCAGCCCTTGGAGGGGCACTGAAGCTTTCTTT
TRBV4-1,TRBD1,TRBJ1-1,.,CASSSRAGTGFYRNTEAFF,TGCGCCAGCAGCTCCCGTGCCGGGACAGGGTTCTATCGGAACACTGAAGCTTTCTTT
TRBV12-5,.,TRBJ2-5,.,CASGLVLRLEVETQYF,TGTGCTAGTGGTTTGGTACTGAGACTAGAGGTGGAGACCCAGTACTTC
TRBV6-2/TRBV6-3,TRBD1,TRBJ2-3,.,CASSGDSHTQYF,TGTGCCAGCAGTGGGGACAGTCATACGCAGTATTTT
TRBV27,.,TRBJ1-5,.,CASSPRQNQPQHF,TGTGCCAGCAGTCCCCGACAGAATCAGCCCCAGCATTTT
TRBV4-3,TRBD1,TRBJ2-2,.,CASSRQGARIGELFF,TGCGCCAGCAGCAGACAGGGGGCAAGAATCGGGGAGCTGTTTTTT
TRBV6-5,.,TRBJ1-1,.,CASRTQGQNTEAFF,TGTGCCAGCCGAACCCAGGGACAGAACACTGAAGCTTTCTTT
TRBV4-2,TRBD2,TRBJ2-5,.,CASSRDPPGSGGAVETQYF,TGTGCCAGCAGCCGAGACCCCCCCGGCAGCGGGGGGGCCGTAGAGACCCAGTACTTC
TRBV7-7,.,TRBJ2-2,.,CASSLMAGSPGELFF,TGTGCTAGCAGCTTAATGGCAGGGTCCCCCGGGGAGCTGTTTTTT
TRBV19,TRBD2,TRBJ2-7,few,CASSSYSGTSASLRGEQYF,TGTGCCAGTAGTTCGTACTCCGGGACTAGCGCGAGCTTAAGGGGCGAGCAGTACTTC
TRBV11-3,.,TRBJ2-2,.,CASTLPGELFF,TGTGCCAGCACCCTCCCCGGGGAGCTGTTTTTT
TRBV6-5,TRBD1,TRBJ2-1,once,CASSRDRGFNEQFF,TGTGCCAGCAGCCGGGACAGGGGTTTTAATGAGCAGTTCTTC
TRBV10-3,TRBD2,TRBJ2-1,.,CAIRTSGGPNEQFF,TGTGCCATCAGGACTAGCGGGGGTCCCAATGAGCAGTTCTTC